This entry features one T cell receptor (beta chain) sequence. The entry originates in a study of shared clonotypes between healthy human individuals. In the authors' workflow: ImmunoSEQ supplied junction-only sequences lacking quality scores, so filtering was different. Using immunoSEQ multiplex PCR, the repertoire was profiled, and TCRdb retains in-frame clones only, with some absent. V, J and clone size are those of that table, while D and trimming were read from the DNA. The data hold about 1.5 million clones, with roughly 97% observed a single time. The V segment lost 1 base and the J segment 3 bases; nucleotides outside the gene matches: 3. Per germline, CDR1 SGHAT and CDR2 FQNNGV. This CDR3 is 15 amino acids long.

Sequencing input: naive CD4+ T cells sorted from blood. Subset here: CD45RA+ positively selected. The receptor's source is a man aged 25-40 years in good health. The chain recombines TRBV11-2 with TRBJ2-1; 7 bases align to TRBD1. The CDR3 reads CASSLAGTDYNEQFF. The CDR3 DNA reads TGTGCCAGCAGCTTAGCCGGGACAGACTACAATGAGCAGTTCTTC. The full variable domain, completed using reference TRBV11-2 and TRBJ2-1, is EAGVAQSPRYKIIEKRQSVAFWCNPISGHATLYWYQQILGQGPKLLIQFQNNGVVDDSQLPKDRFSAERLKGVDSTLKIQPAKLEDSAVYLCASSLAGTDYNEQFFGPGTRLTVL.